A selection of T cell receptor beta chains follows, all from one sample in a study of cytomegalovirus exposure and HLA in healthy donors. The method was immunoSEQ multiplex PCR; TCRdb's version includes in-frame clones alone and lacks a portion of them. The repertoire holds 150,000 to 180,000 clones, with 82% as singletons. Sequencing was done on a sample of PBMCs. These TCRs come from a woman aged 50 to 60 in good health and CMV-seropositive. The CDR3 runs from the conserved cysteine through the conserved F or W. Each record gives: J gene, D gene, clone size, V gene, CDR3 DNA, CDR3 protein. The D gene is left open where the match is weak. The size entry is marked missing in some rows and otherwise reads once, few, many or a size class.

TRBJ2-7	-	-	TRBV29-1	TGCAGCGTTGTCGGAGGGATCTCCTACGAGCAGTACTTC	CSVVGGISYEQYF
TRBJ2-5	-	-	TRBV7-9	TGTGCCAGCAGCCTCGGGGACTCAAAACAAGAGACCCAGTACTTC	CASSLGDSKQETQYF
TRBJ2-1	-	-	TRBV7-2	TGTGCCAGCAGCTCGCGCAGGGACAAGCACAATGAGCAGTTCTTC	CASSSRRDKHNEQFF
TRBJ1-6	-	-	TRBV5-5	TGTGCCAGCAGCTTGGGACAGCCTTATAATTCACCCCTCCACTTT	CASSLGQPYNSPLHF
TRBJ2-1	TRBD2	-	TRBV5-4	TGTGCCAGCAGCTTTGGCGGGGGGTACAATGAGCAGTTCTTC	CASSFGGGYNEQFF
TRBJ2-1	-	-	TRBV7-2	TGTGCCAGCAGCCGGCCAAGCGGCAGGGGCGATTACAATGAGCAGTTCTTC	CASSRPSGRGDYNEQFF
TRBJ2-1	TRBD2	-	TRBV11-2	TGTGCCAGCAGCTCCGGGACTAGACAGTTCTTC	CASSSGTRQFF
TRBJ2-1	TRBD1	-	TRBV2	TGTGCCAGCAGGGCACAGGGGGCTCAGGGCAATGAGCAGTTCTTC	CASRAQGAQGNEQFF
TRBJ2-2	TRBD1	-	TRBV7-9	TGTGCCAGCAGACCGGACAGGGGGATGGGGGAGCTGTTTTTT	CASRPDRGMGELFF
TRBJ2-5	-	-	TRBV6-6	TGTGCCAGCAGTCTTAAAGAGACCCAGTACTTC	CASSLKETQYF
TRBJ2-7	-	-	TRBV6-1	TGTGCCAGCAGTGAAACGGACAGCTCCTACGAGCAGTACTTC	CASSETDSSYEQYF
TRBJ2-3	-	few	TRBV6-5	TGTGCCAGCAGTTCAGGGTCACCGAACACAGATACGCAGTATTTT	CASSSGSPNTDTQYF
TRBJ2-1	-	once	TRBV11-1	TGTGCCAGCAGCCCCACAGGCCTCTACAATGAGCAGTTCTTC	CASSPTGLYNEQFF
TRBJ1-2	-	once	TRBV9	TGTGCCAGCAGCGTAGGAGGACAGACTAACTATGGCTACACCTTC	CASSVGGQTNYGYTF
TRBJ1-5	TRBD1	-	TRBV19	TGTGCCAGTAGTACCGGACAGGGGGGCTATAGCAATCAGCCCCAGCATTTT	CASSTGQGGYSNQPQHF
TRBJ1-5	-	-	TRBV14	TGTGCCAGCAGCACCGACGGGCAGCCCCAGCATTTT	CASSTDGQPQHF
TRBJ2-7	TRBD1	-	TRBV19	TGTGCCAGTAGTCCCGGGACAGGGGGAGCCGAGCAGTACTTC	CASSPGTGGAEQYF
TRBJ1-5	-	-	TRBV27	TGTGCCAGCAGTGCCTCAGGGAATCAGCCCCAGCATTTT	CASSASGNQPQHF
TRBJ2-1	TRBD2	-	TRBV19	TGTGCCAGTAGTCCAGGGGCGGGGGGATACAATGAGCAGTTCTTC	CASSPGAGGYNEQFF
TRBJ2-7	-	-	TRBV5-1	TGCGCCAGCAGCTTGGGTTTGCGAAACTACGAGCAGTACTTC	CASSLGLRNYEQYF
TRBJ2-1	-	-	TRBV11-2	TGTGCCAGCAGCTCGCTATGGGCAGGGAATGCCGGTGAGCAGTTCTTC	CASSSLWAGNAGEQFF
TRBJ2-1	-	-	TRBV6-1	TGTGCCAGCAGCAAAAGGGACTTAAAAAATGAGCAGTTCTTC	CASSKRDLKNEQFF
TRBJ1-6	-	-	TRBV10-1	TGCGCCAGCAGCGCCAGGGTTGATTCACCCCTCCACTTT	CASSARVDSPLHF
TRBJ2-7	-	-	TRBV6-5	TGTGCCAGCAGTTACTCGACGTCCAGGTCTTACGAGCAGTACTTC	CASSYSTSRSYEQYF
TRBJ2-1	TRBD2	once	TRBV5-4	TGTGCCGCCGGGGGGGCAAATGAGCAGTTCTTC	CAAGGANEQFF
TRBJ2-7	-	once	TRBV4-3	TGCGCCAGCAGCTACTATTGGGGAGGCAGCGTTTCCTACGAGCAGTACTTC	CASSYYWGGSVSYEQYF
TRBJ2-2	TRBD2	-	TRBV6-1	TGTGCCAGCAGTGAAGTGGGAGCGGGGGGGATAAACACCGGGGAGCTGTTTTTT	CASSEVGAGGINTGELFF
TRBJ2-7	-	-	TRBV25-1	TGTGCCAGCAGTGAATCGCACAGGGCGAAGCGTTGTTACGAGCAGTACTTC	CASSESHRAKRCYEQYF
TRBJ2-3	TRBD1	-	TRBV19	TGTGCCAGTAGTATAGGAGGGGGACAGCACACAGATACGCAGTATTTT	CASSIGGGQHTDTQYF
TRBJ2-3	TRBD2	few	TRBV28	TGTGCCAGCAGTCCCGGGACTAGCGGGGGTGGGGGCACGCAGTATTTT	CASSPGTSGGGGTQYF
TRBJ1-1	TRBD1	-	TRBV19	TGTGCCACTAAGGACAGGCCTATGAACACTGAAGCTTTCTTT	CATKDRPMNTEAFF
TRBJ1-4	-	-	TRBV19	TGTGCCAGTAGTACGGGAACAGGGCTAACTAATGAAAAACTGTTTTTT	CASSTGTGLTNEKLFF
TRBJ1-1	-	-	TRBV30	TGTGCCTGGAGGGAAGGAGCTGAAGCTTTCTTT	CAWREGAEAFF
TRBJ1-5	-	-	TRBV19	TGTGCCAGTAGGGTGGGGGGAGGTCAGCCCCAGCATTTT	CASRVGGGQPQHF
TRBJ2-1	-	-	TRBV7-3	TGTGCCAGCAGCCCGACTAGTGGCTCCTACAATGAGCAGTTCTTC	CASSPTSGSYNEQFF
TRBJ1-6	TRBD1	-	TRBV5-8	TGTGCCAGCAGCTTTCGGGACAGGGGTCGTAATTCACCCCTCCACTTT	CASSFRDRGRNSPLHF
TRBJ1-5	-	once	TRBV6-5	TGTGCCAGCAGTGGCAGGGAAAATCAGCCCCAGCATTTT	CASSGRENQPQHF
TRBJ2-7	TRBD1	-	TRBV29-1	TGCAGCGCCTTGACAGGGGGCTCCTACGAGCAGTACTTC	CSALTGGSYEQYF
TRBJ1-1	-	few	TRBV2	TGTGCCAGCCCAGACTTCCGGGGTGAAGCTTTCTTT	CASPDFRGEAFF
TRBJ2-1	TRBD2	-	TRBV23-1	TGCGCCAGCAGTTGTGAGAGTAGCGGGGAGCACAATGAGCAGTTCTTC	CASSCESSGEHNEQFF
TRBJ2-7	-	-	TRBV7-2	TGTGCCAGCAGCTTGGCGAGGTACGAGCAGTACTTC	CASSLARYEQYF
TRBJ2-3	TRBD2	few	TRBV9	TGTGCCAGCAGCGCGACGAGCGGGGTGGCTCTGGGAGATACGCAGTATTTT	CASSATSGVALGDTQYF
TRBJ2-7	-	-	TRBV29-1	TGCAGCGTTGAGGTATGGGGCAGTAGTCAATACGAGCAGTACTTC	CSVEVWGSSQYEQYF
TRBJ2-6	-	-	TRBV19	TGTGCCAGTACTTACACCGGGGCCAACGTCCTGACTTTC	CASTYTGANVLTF
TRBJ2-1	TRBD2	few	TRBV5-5	TGTGCCAGCAGCTTGGCTGGAGCGGGGGGGGGTAATGAGCAGTTCTTC	CASSLAGAGGGNEQFF
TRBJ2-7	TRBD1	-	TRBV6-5	TGTGCCAGCAGGACAGGGGCTTACGAGCAGTACTTC	CASRTGAYEQYF
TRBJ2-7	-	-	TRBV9	TGTGCCAGCAGCGCAGGGAGGAGTGTAGACGAGCAGTACTTC	CASSAGRSVDEQYF
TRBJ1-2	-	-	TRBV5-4	TGTGCCAGCAGCCTACAGGGAACCGATGGCTACACCTTC	CASSLQGTDGYTF
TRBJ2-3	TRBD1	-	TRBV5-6	TGTGCCAGCAGCTTTCTCAGGGACAGCTTCACAGATACGCAGTATTTT	CASSFLRDSFTDTQYF
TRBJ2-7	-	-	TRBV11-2	TGTGCCAGCAGCCCGGCCGACAGACAGTCCTACGAGCAGTACTTC	CASSPADRQSYEQYF
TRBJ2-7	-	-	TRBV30	TGTGCCTGGAGGGAAGCTGGGGGACTGAGGGGCGAGCAGTACTTC	CAWREAGGLRGEQYF
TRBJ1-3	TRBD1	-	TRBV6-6	TGTGCCAGCAGCTCCCGGACAGGGGGAAACACCATATATTTT	CASSSRTGGNTIYF
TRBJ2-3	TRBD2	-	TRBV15	TGTGCCACCAGCGGAACGATTAGCGGGTGGGGCGACGGCACAGATACGCAGTATTTT	CATSGTISGWGDGTDTQYF
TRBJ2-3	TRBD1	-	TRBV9	TGTGCCAGCAGCGGGGGGACAGGGCAGGGAGATACGCAGTATTTT	CASSGGTGQGDTQYF